The rows below give T cell receptor beta chains drawn from one sample of a study of T cells in localized non-small cell lung cancer. Here immunoSEQ multiplex PCR was the method, and the copy in TCRdb shows in-frame clones only, minus some. The repertoire has 15,000 to 20,000 clones, 82% of them found once; the top ten carry about 30%. Here the sequenced sample was peripheral blood, taken before any cancer treatment. The source is a male donor aged 60 or older with stage I lung adenocarcinoma. Both conserved end residues are part of each CDR3. D genes are given only for firm matches. The size of a clone is reported for some rows only, either as once, few or many, or as a class for expanded clones.

V gene	clone size	J gene	D gene	CDR3 DNA	CDR3 protein
TRBV5-6	-	TRBJ2-5	-	TGTGCCAGTGTCAGGGGAGAGACCCAGTACTTC	CASVRGETQYF
TRBV18	-	TRBJ2-7	-	TGTGCCAGCTCTTTCACTAGCAACCGCTACGAGCAGTACTTC	CASSFTSNRYEQYF
TRBV9	-	TRBJ2-3	-	TGTGCCAGTTCAGCGGAGCCCGGAGCAGATACGCAGTATTTT	CASSAEPGADTQYF
TRBV6-4	few	TRBJ2-7	TRBD2	TGTGCCAGCAGTGGGGGGGGAGGGTACGAGCAGTACTTC	CASSGGGGYEQYF
TRBV6-5	-	TRBJ1-2	-	TGTGCCAGCAGTCGGGACGAATCGGGCTACACCTTC	CASSRDESGYTF
TRBV29-1	-	TRBJ2-7	TRBD1	TGCAGCGTTGAAGATTGGGGACAGGGACCCTACGAGCAGTACTTC	CSVEDWGQGPYEQYF
TRBV5-6	-	TRBJ2-1	-	TGTGCCAGCAGCGAGGATTACAATGAGCAGTTCTTC	CASSEDYNEQFF
TRBV7-9	medium-sized	TRBJ2-2	TRBD2	TGTGCCAGCAGTCCCCGGCCGGGACTAGGAACCGGGGAGCTGTTTTTT	CASSPRPGLGTGELFF
TRBV6-1	-	TRBJ2-5	-	TGTGCCAGCAGTGAAGTATCCCTCCGGGAGACCCAGTACTTC	CASSEVSLRETQYF
TRBV2	-	TRBJ2-7	-	TGTGCCAGCACTGAACAGACCCGGACCTACGAGCAGTACTTC	CASTEQTRTYEQYF
TRBV19	-	TRBJ2-5	-	TGTGCCAGTAGTGTTACAGGGCAAGAGACCCAGTACTTC	CASSVTGQETQYF
TRBV9	few	TRBJ1-1	TRBD1	TGTGCCAGCAGCGTAGCCTGGACAGGGAAGACTGAAGCTTTCTTT	CASSVAWTGKTEAFF
TRBV12-5	-	TRBJ1-1	-	TGTGCTAGTGGTTTGGGCCCGAGGAGGACTGAAGCTTTCTTT	CASGLGPRRTEAFF
TRBV19	-	TRBJ1-5	TRBD1	TGTGCCAGTAGTCCCCTAAGACAGGGGGTGAATCAGCCCCAGCATTTT	CASSPLRQGVNQPQHF
TRBV5-4	-	TRBJ2-3	TRBD2	TGTGCCAGCAGCCGAGCGGGAGGGGACGTAGATACGCAGTATTTT	CASSRAGGDVDTQYF
TRBV27	-	TRBJ2-2	TRBD1	TGTGCCAGCAGTTTTATTGCAGGGGGCAACGGGGAGCTGTTTTTT	CASSFIAGGNGELFF
TRBV6-5	once	TRBJ1-1	-	TGTGCCAGCAGTTACGCAGGGGAGGGTTTAACTGAAGCTTTCTTT	CASSYAGEGLTEAFF
TRBV7-2	-	TRBJ2-7	-	TGTGCCAGCAGCTTAGTAGCCTGGCTTGACTACGAGCAGTACTTC	CASSLVAWLDYEQYF
TRBV4-2	once	TRBJ1-4	TRBD1	TGTGCCAGCAGCCAAGCCATAGGACAGGGAAAAGAAAAACTGTTTTTT	CASSQAIGQGKEKLFF
TRBV7-9	-	TRBJ1-1	-	TGTGCCAGCAGCTTTGGACAGATGAACACTGAAGCTTTCTTT	CASSFGQMNTEAFF
TRBV11-2	-	TRBJ2-3	-	TGTGCCAGCAGCCCCATGTTGGTTAGCACAGATACGCAGTATTTT	CASSPMLVSTDTQYF
TRBV14	-	TRBJ1-1	-	TGTGCCAGCAGCCAAGTTGCGGGCACTGAAGCTTTCTTT	CASSQVAGTEAFF
TRBV6-1	-	TRBJ2-1	TRBD1	TGTGCCAGCAGTGAATGGTGGTCTGGGGGGACAGGGGTCTACAATGAGCAGTTCTTC	CASSEWWSGGTGVYNEQFF
TRBV7-9	few	TRBJ1-1	-	TGTGCCAGCAGCTTAGCACACACTGAAGCTTTCTTT	CASSLAHTEAFF
TRBV6-5	-	TRBJ2-3	TRBD2	TGTGCCAGCACCGGGCTAGCGGGAGATACGCAGTATTTT	CASTGLAGDTQYF
TRBV2	-	TRBJ1-1	-	TGTGCCAGCCTAGGGGGGGTCGAAGCTTTCTTT	CASLGGVEAFF
TRBV19	-	TRBJ1-1	-	TGTGCCAGTAGTGAAGGACGGTTGAACACTGAAGCTTTCTTT	CASSEGRLNTEAFF